This entry lists 15 T cell receptor beta chains sequenced from one sample in a study of blood T cell repertoires in COVID-19. Measured with immunoSEQ multiplex PCR; TCRdb has only the in-frame clones, and not every one. The repertoire holds fewer than 110,000 clones, with 91% as singletons. The specimen sequenced was peripheral blood. These receptors originate from a man aged 50-60 years with acute or convalescent COVID-19.

The genes are TRBV13 and TRBJ2-1; tentative D call: TRBD1 (6 bases). Trimming removed 5 bases at V and 4 bases at J, with 18 bases between. CDR1 is PRHDT, CDR2 FYEKMQ, per germline (reference sequence). The CDR3 is made up of 16 amino acids. The CDR3 is CASSPRTGLGYNEQFF. CDR3 DNA sequence: TGTGCCAGCAGCCCACGTACAGGGCTGGGGTACAATGAGCAGTTCTTC. The whole variable domain, filled in from reference TRBV13 and TRBJ2-1, reads AAGVIQSPRHLIKEKRETATLKCYPIPRHDTVYWYQQGPGQDPQFLISFYEKMQSDKGSIPDRFSAQQFSDYHSELNMSSLELGDSALYFCASSPRTGLGYNEQFFGPGTRLTVL.

The chain has TRBV5-1 and TRBJ2-1; 12 bases agree with TRBD2. Germline V gives CDR1 SGHRS, CDR2 YFSETQ. CDR3 length equals 16 residues. The V and J ends lost 0 bases and 4 bases, in that order; junction bases with no gene match: 2. CDR3 protein: CASSLVLAGGYNEQFF. CDR3 sequence (DNA): TGCGCCAGCAGCTTGGTTCTAGCGGGGGGGTACAATGAGCAGTTCTTC.

This rearrangement joins TRBV4-3 to TRBJ2-1; D perhaps matches TRBD2 (6 bases). Germline V gene data show CDR1 as LGHNA and CDR2 as YSLEER. This CDR3 is built from 17 residues. Trimming shortened V by 1 base and J by 6 bases, and 19 bases separated the two germline ends. The chain's CDR3 is CASSQGPDPLGGNEQFF. The CDR3 DNA sequence: TGCGCCAGCAGCCAAGGCCCGGACCCCCTGGGAGGCAATGAGCAGTTCTTC.

The chain employs TRBV5-8 and TRBJ1-1, with 7 nucleotides matching TRBD1. V trimming: 3 bases; J trimming: 4 bases; junction bases outside the gene matches: 6. The CDR3 is 14 residues long. Germline values: CDR1 SGHTS, CDR2 YDEGEE. CDR3 amino acids: CASSSPTGVTEAFF. In DNA form, the CDR3 reads TGTGCCAGCAGCTCCCCTACAGGGGTCACTGAAGCTTTCTTT.

The V call is TRBV6-5, the J call TRBJ2-5; 7 bases map to TRBD2. CDR3 length equals 14 residues. Per the germline V gene, CDR1 is MNHEY and CDR2 is SVGAGI. V was pared by 4 bases and J by 2 bases, with 4 bases of the junction left unmatched. In nucleotides, the CDR3 is TGTGCCAGCAGTTTCGGACTAGTTCAAGAGACCCAGTACTTC. It yields the protein CASSFGLVQETQYF.

V and J are TRBV7-9 and TRBJ1-4; 7 bases align to TRBD1. V gave up 5 bases and J gave up 3 bases; unmatched junction bases: 6. Germline CDR1 and CDR2: SEHNR and FQNEAQ (reference sequence). The CDR3 is made up of 15 amino acids. CDR3 bases: TGTGCCAGCAGCCGGACAGGCGACGCTAATGAAAAACTGTTTTTT. Translated: CASSRTGDANEKLFF.

The chain links TRBV9 to TRBJ2-1; tentative D call: TRBD2 (7 bases). The V gene's germline CDR1 is SGDLS and CDR2 YYNGEE. The V end was cut by 0 bases, the J end by 5 bases, with 18 bases between. The CDR3 loop spans 17 amino acids. The CDR3 loop reads CASSVAPGAGTNNEQFF. CDR3 bases: TGTGCCAGCAGCGTAGCACCCGGAGCGGGGACAAACAATGAGCAGTTCTTC.

V usage is TRBV7-3 and J usage is TRBJ2-3; 12 bases agree with TRBD2. Germline V gene sequence: CDR1 SGHTA, CDR2 FQGTGA. After removal of 5 bases from V and 4 bases from J, the junction contained 7 bases not matched to a gene. This CDR3 spans 16 amino acids. CDR3 residues: CASSPTTSGGSDTQYF. CDR3 coding DNA: TGTGCCAGCAGCCCTACGACTAGCGGGGGATCAGATACGCAGTATTTT.

The gene calls are TRBV27 and TRBJ2-3, with TRBD2 matching over 8 bases. The CDR3 covers 15 residues. The ends lost 6 bases at V and 2 bases at J; junction bases unmatched: 7. Germline assignment: CDR1 MNHEY and CDR2 SMNVEV (reference sequence). CDR3 sequence (DNA): TGTGCCAGCAGCCCCCGGGGGGGGGACACAGATACGCAGTATTTT. Its protein is CASSPRGGDTDTQYF.

This clone appeared once. The chain has TRBV10-3 and TRBJ2-3, with unresolved D. Trimming removed 6 bases at V and 0 bases at J, with 10 bases between. This CDR3 has 14 residues. Germline V lookup: CDR1 ENHRY, CDR2 SYGVKD. The CDR3 DNA reads TGTGCCATCAGGTTAGACAAGAGCACAGATACGCAGTATTTT. Translating gives CAIRLDKSTDTQYF.

The chain links TRBV19 to TRBJ2-1; 7 bases align to TRBD2. Germline CDR1 is LNHDA and CDR2 is SQIVND (reference sequence). The V and J ends lost 9 bases and 2 bases, in that order; junction bases with no gene match: 4. CDR3 length: 13 amino acids. CDR3 loop: CASLGTTYNEQFF. For the CDR3, the DNA is TGTGCCAGCCTGGGGACTACCTACAATGAGCAGTTCTTC.

This clone has a single count. This chain links TRBV9 with TRBJ2-3; 11 nucleotides align to TRBD2. Trimming removed 0 bases from V and 1 base from J; junction bases left unmatched: 4. This CDR3 comprises 17 residues. Germline assignment: CDR1 SGDLS and CDR2 YYNGEE. The CDR3 DNA follows: TGTGCCAGCAGCGTAGCTAGCGGGGGGCCTCGCACAGATACGCAGTATTTT. This encodes CASSVASGGPRTDTQYF.

V is TRBV7-6 and J is TRBJ2-2; maybe TRBD1 (6 bases). From germline, CDR1 is SGHVS and CDR2 FNYEAQ. The CDR3 sequence is 18 residues long. V lost 2 bases and J lost 7, with 23 bases in between. In nucleotides, the CDR3 is TGTGCCAGCAGCTTACTTCACCTCGGACAGAGCGGCGTCGGGGAGCTGTTTTTT. Amino acid sequence: CASSLLHLGQSGVGELFF.

The chain carries TRBV18 and TRBJ1-3; weak D call: TRBD1 (5 bases). Trimming shortened V by 0 bases and J by 0 bases, and 9 bases separated the two germline ends. This CDR3 is 16 amino acids long. CDR1 and CDR2 (germline): KGHSH, LQKENI. CDR3 DNA sequence: TGTGCCAGCTCACCACCGGGGCAGAACTCTGGAAACACCATATATTTT. It is translated as CASSPPGQNSGNTIYF.

In DNA, the CDR3 is TGTGCCAGCACCCCGGGGATTACAGGGGAAAGGTGGACTGAAGCTTTCTTT. This sequence encodes CASTPGITGERWTEAFF. The rearrangement joins TRBV7-2 to TRBJ1-1; 7 bases are shared with TRBD1. Looked up from germline, CDR1 is SGHTA and CDR2 is FQGNSA. V shed 7 bases and J 5 bases; nucleotides not matched to a gene: 19. This CDR3 has 17 amino acids.